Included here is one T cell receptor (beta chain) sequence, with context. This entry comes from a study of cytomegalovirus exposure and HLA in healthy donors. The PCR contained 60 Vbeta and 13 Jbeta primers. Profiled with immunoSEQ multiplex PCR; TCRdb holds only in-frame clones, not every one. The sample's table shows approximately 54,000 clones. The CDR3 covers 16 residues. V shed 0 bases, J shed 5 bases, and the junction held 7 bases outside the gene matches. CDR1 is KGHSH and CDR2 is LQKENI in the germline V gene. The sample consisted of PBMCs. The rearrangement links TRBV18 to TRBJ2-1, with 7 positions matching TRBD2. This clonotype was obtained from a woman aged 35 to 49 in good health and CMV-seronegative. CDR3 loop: CASSPPSGGAHNEQFF. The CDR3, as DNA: TGTGCCAGCTCACCACCGTCGGGAGGTGCCCACAATGAGCAGTTCTTC. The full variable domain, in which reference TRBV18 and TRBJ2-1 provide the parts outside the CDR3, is NAGVMQNPRHLVRRRGQEARLRCSPMKGHSHVYWYRQLPEEGLKFMVYLQKENIIDESGMPKERFSAEFPKEGPSILRIQQVVRGDSAAYFCASSPPSGGAHNEQFFGPGTRLTVL.